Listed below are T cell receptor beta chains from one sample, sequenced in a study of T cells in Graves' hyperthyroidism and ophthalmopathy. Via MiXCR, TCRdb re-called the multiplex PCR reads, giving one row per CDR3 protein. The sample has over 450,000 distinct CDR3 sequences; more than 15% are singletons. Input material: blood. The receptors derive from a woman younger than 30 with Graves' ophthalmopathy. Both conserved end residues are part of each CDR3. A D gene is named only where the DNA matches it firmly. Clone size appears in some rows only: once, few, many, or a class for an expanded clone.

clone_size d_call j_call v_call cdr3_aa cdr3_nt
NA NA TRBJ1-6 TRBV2 CASAEEIGSPLHF TGTGCCAGTGCTGAGGAAATCGGTTCACCCCTCCACTTT
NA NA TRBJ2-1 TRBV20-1 CSATRESSYNEQFF TGCAGTGCTACTCGGGAGTCGTCCTACAATGAGCAGTTCTTC
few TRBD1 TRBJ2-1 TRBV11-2 CASSLNAGTVDHEQFF TGTGCCAGCAGCCTAAACGCCGGGACAGTTGATCATGAGCAGTTCTTC
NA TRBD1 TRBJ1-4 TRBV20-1 CSATDRGRSDEKLFF TGCAGTGCAACTGACAGGGGGCGGTCCGATGAAAAACTGTTTTTT
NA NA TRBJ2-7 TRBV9 CASSEGLAYEQYF TGTGCCAGCAGCGAGGGACTGGCTTACGAGCAGTACTTC
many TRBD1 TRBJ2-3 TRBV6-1 CASRGTGTGSTDTQYF TGTGCCAGCAGGGGGACCGGGACAGGAAGCACAGATACGCAGTATTTT
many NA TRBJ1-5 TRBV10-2 CASSPGDSNQPQHF TGCGCCAGCAGTCCTGGGGATAGCAATCAGCCCCAGCATTTT
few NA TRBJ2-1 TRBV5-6 CASIPSSGNEQFF TGTGCCAGCATCCCTTCGAGCGGAAATGAGCAGTTCTTC
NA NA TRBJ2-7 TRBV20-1 CSARDPAGSYYEQYF TGCAGTGCTAGAGACCCGGCGGGGAGCTACTACGAGCAGTACTTC
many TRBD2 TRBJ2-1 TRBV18 CASSPGSGSYNEQFF TGTGCCAGCTCACCCGGGAGCGGGAGTTACAATGAGCAGTTCTTC
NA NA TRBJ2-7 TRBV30 CTWSVGVSGEQYF TGTACCTGGAGTGTAGGGGTATCCGGCGAGCAGTACTTC
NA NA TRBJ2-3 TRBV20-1 CSASHMTAVVSQYF TGCAGTGCTAGCCACATGACGGCCGTCGTGTCGCAGTATTTT
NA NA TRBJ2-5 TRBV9 CASNRDTQETQYF TGTGCCAGCAACCGGGACACCCAAGAGACCCAGTACTTC
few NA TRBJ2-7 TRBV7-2 CASSLEPGTTYEQYF TGTGCCAGCAGCTTAGAACCAGGGACGACCTACGAGCAGTACTTC
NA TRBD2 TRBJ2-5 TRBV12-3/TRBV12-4 CASSSARGLAGRGTQYF TGTGCCAGCAGTTCAGCACGGGGGCTAGCGGGGCGAGGGACCCAGTACTTC
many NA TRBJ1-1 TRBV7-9 CASSLVRSGNTEAFF TGTGCCAGCAGCTTAGTACGATCCGGGAACACTGAAGCTTTCTTT
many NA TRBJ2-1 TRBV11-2 CASSSRLGVYNEQFF TGTGCCAGCAGCTCCCGCTTGGGGGTCTACAATGAGCAGTTCTTC
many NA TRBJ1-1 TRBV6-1 CASSELATSTEAFF TGTGCCAGCAGTGAACTTGCGACGTCCACTGAAGCTTTCTTT
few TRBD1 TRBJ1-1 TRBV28 CAITSGGLGITEAFF TGTGCCATTACATCAGGGGGTCTAGGTATCACTGAAGCTTTCTTT
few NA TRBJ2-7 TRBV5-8 CASSLLSGGRTPSEQYF TGTGCCAGCAGCTTGTTATCCGGCGGTCGGACCCCTTCCGAGCAGTACTTC
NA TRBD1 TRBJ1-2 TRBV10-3 CAIRTGLGYTF TGTGCCATCAGGACAGGGCTCGGCTACACCTTC
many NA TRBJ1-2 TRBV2 CASRAEGGGFYGYTF TGTGCCAGCAGGGCGGAGGGCGGTGGATTCTATGGCTACACCTTC
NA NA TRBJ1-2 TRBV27 CASSFFRGYGYTF TGTGCCAGCAGTTTTTTCAGGGGATATGGCTACACCTTC
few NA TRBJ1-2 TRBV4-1 CASSHRAGVDYGYTF TGCGCCAGCAGCCACAGGGCAGGGGTAGACTATGGCTACACCTTC
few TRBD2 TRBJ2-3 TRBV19 CASSTRRLAGGPPDTQYF TGTGCCAGTAGTACTAGAAGACTAGCGGGAGGGCCTCCAGATACGCAGTATTTT
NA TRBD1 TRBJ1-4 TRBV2 CASRTGQSTRINEKLFF TGTGCCAGCAGGACGGGACAGTCAACGAGGATTAATGAAAAACTGTTTTTT
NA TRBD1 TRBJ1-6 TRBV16 CASSPGTAFNSPLHF TGTGCCAGCAGCCCCGGGACAGCTTTTAATTCACCCCTCCACTTT
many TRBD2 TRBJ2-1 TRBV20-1 CSAKGLAGRPYNEQFF TGCAGTGCGAAAGGACTAGCGGGACGTCCCTACAATGAGCAGTTCTTC
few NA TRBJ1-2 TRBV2 CASSEAIPAYGYTF TGTGCCAGCAGTGAAGCTATCCCCGCATATGGCTACACCTTC
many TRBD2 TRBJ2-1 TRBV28 CASSSRLAGDSHEQFF TGTGCCAGCAGCAGCCGTCTAGCGGGAGATTCCCATGAGCAGTTCTTC
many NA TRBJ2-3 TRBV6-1 CASSEAVPHDTDTQYF TGTGCCAGCAGTGAAGCGGTTCCCCACGACACAGATACGCAGTATTTT
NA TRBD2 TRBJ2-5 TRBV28 CASSATSGGGTGKYQETQYF TGTGCCAGCAGTGCCACTAGCGGGGGGGGGACAGGGAAATACCAAGAGACCCAGTACTTC
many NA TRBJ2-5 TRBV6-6 CASSYSEAESETQYF TGTGCCAGCAGTTACTCGGAGGCCGAGTCCGAGACCCAGTACTTC
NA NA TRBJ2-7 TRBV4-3 CASSQDISDRFYEQYF TGCGCCAGCAGCCAAGATATTTCCGACAGGTTCTACGAGCAGTACTTC
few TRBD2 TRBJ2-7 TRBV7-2 CASSPSGRAPEQYF TGTGCCAGCAGCCCGAGCGGGAGGGCTCCCGAGCAGTACTTC
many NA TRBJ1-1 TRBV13 CASSIRVVGTEAFF TGTGCCAGCAGCATTAGGGTTGTCGGCACTGAAGCTTTCTTT
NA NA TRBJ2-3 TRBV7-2 CASSLELAGLLDTQYF TGTGCCAGCAGCTTAGAATTGGCAGGGTTATTAGATACGCAGTATTTT
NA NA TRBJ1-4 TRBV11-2 CASSLPTLPLPNTADGGEKLFF TGTGCCAGCAGCTTACCCACCCTCCCTCTCCCAAACACAGCAGACGGGGGTGAAAAACTGTTTTTT
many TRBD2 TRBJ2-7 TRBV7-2 CASSLTSGSGEQYF TGTGCCAGCAGCCTGACTAGCGGATCTGGCGAGCAGTACTTC
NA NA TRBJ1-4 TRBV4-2 CASSQAGRDLGGKLFF TGTGCCAGCAGCCAAGCAGGGAGGGATTTAGGGGGTAAACTGTTTTTT
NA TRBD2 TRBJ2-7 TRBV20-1 CSARDTRASGMSEQYF TGCAGTGCTAGAGATACCCGAGCTAGCGGGATGAGCGAGCAGTACTTC
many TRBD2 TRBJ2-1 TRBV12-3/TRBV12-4 CASSSIAGGYNEQFF TGTGCCAGCAGTTCAATAGCGGGGGGTTACAATGAGCAGTTCTTC
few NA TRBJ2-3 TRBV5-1 CASSLAASGTDTQYF TGCGCCAGCAGCTTGGCAGCTAGCGGCACAGATACGCAGTATTTT
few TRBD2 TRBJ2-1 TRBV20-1 CSARDPSGGEQFF TGCAGTGCTAGAGATCCTAGCGGTGGTGAGCAGTTCTTC
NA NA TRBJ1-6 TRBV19 CASSLHRDSPLHF TGTGCCAGTAGTCTCCACCGGGATTCACCCCTCCACTTT
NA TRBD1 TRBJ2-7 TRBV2 CASSGPGQGHYEQYF TGTGCCAGCAGTGGACCGGGACAGGGACACTACGAGCAGTACTTC
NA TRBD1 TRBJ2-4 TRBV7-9 CASSPGTGGSGTYF TGTGCCAGCAGCCCCGGGACAGGGGGTTCAGGGACGTACTTC
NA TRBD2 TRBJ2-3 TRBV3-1 CASSQRLAGGGTDTQYF TGTGCCAGCAGCCAAAGACTAGCGGGGGGAGGCACAGATACGCAGTATTTT
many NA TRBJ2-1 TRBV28 CASSFRGNEQFF TGTGCCAGCAGTTTCCGTGGGAATGAGCAGTTCTTC
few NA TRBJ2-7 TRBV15 CATSRDNGLTYEQYF TGTGCCACCAGCAGAGATAATGGACTTACCTACGAGCAGTACTTC
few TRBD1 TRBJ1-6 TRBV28 CASTETTGGVEYNSPLHF TGTGCCAGCACTGAAACGACAGGGGGCGTTGAGTATAATTCACCCCTCCACTTT
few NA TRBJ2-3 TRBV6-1 CASSRQGGHTDTQYF TGTGCCAGCAGCCGGCAGGGGGGACACACAGATACGCAGTATTTT
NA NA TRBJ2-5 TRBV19 CASSISTETQYF TGTGCCAGTAGTATATCTACGGAGACCCAGTACTTC
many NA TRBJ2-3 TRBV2 CASSEWKRSSTDTQYF TGTGCCAGCAGTGAATGGAAGCGGTCTAGCACAGATACGCAGTATTTT
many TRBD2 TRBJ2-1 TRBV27 CASRTSWNEQFF TGTGCCAGCAGGACTAGCTGGAATGAGCAGTTCTTC
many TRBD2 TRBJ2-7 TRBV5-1 CASSLGLAGGSDEQYF TGCGCCAGCAGCCTGGGACTAGCGGGAGGGTCGGACGAGCAGTACTTC
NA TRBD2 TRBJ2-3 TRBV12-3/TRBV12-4 CASTRDYQSADTQYF TGTGCCAGCACCCGGGACTATCAATCAGCAGATACGCAGTATTTT
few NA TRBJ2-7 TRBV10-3 CAISGPTYEQYF TGTGCCATCAGTGGCCCCACCTACGAGCAGTACTTC
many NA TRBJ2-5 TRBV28 CASSSAGTRSRETQYF TGTGCCAGCAGTTCAGCCGGGACTCGCTCCCGCGAGACCCAGTACTTC
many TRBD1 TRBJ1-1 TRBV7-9 CASSITGGTEAFF TGTGCCAGCAGCATTACAGGGGGCACTGAAGCTTTCTTT